This TCR beta chain was documented in a study of vaccination and CD4 T cells after COVID-19. About the research overall: According to the study, participants were given two doses of BNT162b2 or mRNA-1273 vaccine. As a positive control, some control cultures were given a CEFX pool, while others were given an HIV-1 Nef pool or no peptide. Findings and limits, study-wide: Within convalescent individuals, 304 out of 307 vaccine-specific clones proved to be spike mono-reactive.

Noted treatment: approximately 11-day PBMC culture with coronavirus spike peptide pools or control peptides (ViraFEST assay). Per germline, CDR1 SGHVS and CDR2 FNYEAQ. This CDR3 contains 15 residues. The trim removed 0 bases at V and 4 bases at J, leaving 0 bases unmatched. Cultured CD4+ T-cell DNA underwent Oncomine TCR Beta short-read sequencing. TCRdb reprocessed the PCR reads with MiXCR, giving one entry per CDR3 protein. Among over 20,000 distinct CDR3 sequences, 40% to 50% were seen once, and the ten largest hold 15% to 20%. In the case of this clonotype: The antigen is unknown.

The sample in question was CD4+ T cells from blood, cultured in vitro, obtained before SARS-CoV-2 vaccination. The chain recombines TRBV7-6 with TRBJ2-3, with 11 nucleotides matching TRBD2. The TCR originated in a human donor who received a COVID-19 vaccine. The CDR3 protein is CASSLASGGADTQYF. DNA of the CDR3: TGTGCCAGCAGCTTAGCTAGCGGGGGGGCAGATACGCAGTATTTT.